A selection of T cell receptor beta chains follows, all from one sample in a study of multiple sclerosis patients with progressive multifocal leukoencephalopathy. The assay was immunoSEQ multiplex PCR, and TCRdb's table has in-frame clones only and misses some. The sample shows fewer than 40,000 clones, more than 75% of them seen only once. The sequences come from PBMCs, collected from a patient treated with natalizumab. All receptors derive from a human donor with progressive multifocal leukoencephalopathy. Both conserved end residues are part of each CDR3. The D gene is left open where the match is weak. Size is stated for part of the rows, as once, few or many counts, or as a class when the clone is expanded.

TRBJ2-7	TRBV7-2	TRBD1	few	TGTGCCAGCAGTAGGGACAGGGGGCAGAACGAGCAGTACTTC	CASSRDRGQNEQYF
TRBJ2-7	TRBV19	TRBD1	once	TGTGCCAGTAGAAGGGACAGGGACTCCTACGAGCAGTACTTC	CASRRDRDSYEQYF
TRBJ2-7	TRBV27	.	.	TGTGCCAGCAGCCGACGTGGGCTAGACTACGAGCAGTACTTC	CASSRRGLDYEQYF
TRBJ2-3	TRBV5-4	.	.	TGTGCCAGCAGCTTGGGGACGGGGATCACAGATACGCAGTATTTT	CASSLGTGITDTQYF
TRBJ2-2	TRBV11-2	.	.	TGTGCCAGCAGCTTAGTCTCCGGGGACACCGGGGAGCTGTTTTTT	CASSLVSGDTGELFF
TRBJ2-3	TRBV5-1	TRBD2	.	TGCGCCAGCAGCTACCCAGCGGGGAGGCCCACAGATACGCAGTATTTT	CASSYPAGRPTDTQYF
TRBJ2-7	TRBV11-1	TRBD1	.	TGTGCCAGCAGCCGTGATACGGGACAGGGGTTCCACGAGCAGTACTTC	CASSRDTGQGFHEQYF
TRBJ2-1	TRBV7-9	.	few	TGTGCCAGCAAGATTGGGTCCTACAATGAGCAGTTCTTC	CASKIGSYNEQFF
TRBJ1-5	TRBV28	.	few	TGTGCCGGGACGGGGTGGGGCGGCAATCAGCCCCAGCATTTT	CAGTGWGGNQPQHF
TRBJ1-1	TRBV5-1	TRBD1	.	TGCGCCAGCAGCTTTGCCGGACAGGTCGGCACTGAAGCTTTCTTT	CASSFAGQVGTEAFF
TRBJ2-3	TRBV4-1	TRBD2	.	TGCGCCAGCAGCCATCCCCGGGAGGGAACGGCAGATACGCAGTATTTT	CASSHPREGTADTQYF
TRBJ2-7	TRBV27	.	few	TGTGCCAGCAGTTTAGGAACATCGTTGGTACGGCAGTACTTC	CASSLGTSLVRQYF
TRBJ1-1	TRBV5-6	.	.	TGTGCCAGCAGCTACCCCCGGACAAAACGAGGAGCTTTCTTT	CASSYPRTKRGAFF
TRBJ1-4	TRBV23-1	.	.	TGCGCCAGCAGTCAATCAGGCAGGGGAAATGAAAAACTGTTTTTT	CASSQSGRGNEKLFF
TRBJ1-1	TRBV9	.	.	TGTGCCAGCAGCGTCGACCTCAACACTGAAGCTTTCTTT	CASSVDLNTEAFF
TRBJ1-1	TRBV4-1	.	.	TGCGCCAGCAGCCAAGATTACAGCGGCGCTGAAGCTTTCTTT	CASSQDYSGAEAFF
TRBJ2-1	TRBV14	TRBD2	once	TGTGCCAGCAGCCCGGAGCGGGAGTGGCGTAATGAGCAGTTCTTC	CASSPEREWRNEQFF
TRBJ1-6	TRBV4-3	.	.	TGCGCCAGCAGCCAAGATGCCGCGGGAGGATCACCCCTCCACTTT	CASSQDAAGGSPLHF
TRBJ2-7	TRBV5-1	.	once	TGCGCCAGCAGCTCCGGGACGCCCCTTTTCTACGAGCAGTACTTC	CASSSGTPLFYEQYF
TRBJ2-3	TRBV30	TRBD1	.	TGTGCCTGGAGTGGAACTGGAACAGGGGGAGCAGATACGCAGTATTTT	CAWSGTGTGGADTQYF
TRBJ1-1	TRBV5-4	.	few	TGTGCCAGCAGCCCGGGACTCCTGGGGGACACTGAAGCTTTCTTT	CASSPGLLGDTEAFF
TRBJ1-5	TRBV7-2	.	.	TGTGCCAGCAGCTTATCATCGGGAGGGAATCAGCCCCAGCATTTT	CASSLSSGGNQPQHF
TRBJ2-7	TRBV14	.	.	TGTGCCAGCAGCCAGATCGGCGGACTTCTCGCCTACGAGCAGTACTTC	CASSQIGGLLAYEQYF
TRBJ1-1	TRBV30	TRBD1	.	TGTGCCTGGAGTGGACAGGGATCATGGAACACTGAAGCTTTCTTT	CAWSGQGSWNTEAFF
TRBJ1-2	TRBV7-2	TRBD1	.	TGTGCCAGCAGCCTGACAGGGTATGGCTACACCTTC	CASSLTGYGYTF
TRBJ1-2	TRBV5-8	TRBD1	.	TGTGCCAGCAGCCCCGGGACAGTGTTTGGCTATGGCTACACCTTC	CASSPGTVFGYGYTF
TRBJ2-2	TRBV5-1	.	.	TGCGCCAGCAGCGGCCCCGGAACCGAAACGAACACCGGGGAGCTGTTTTTT	CASSGPGTETNTGELFF
TRBJ2-1	TRBV20-1	.	.	TGCAGTGCTAGAGTCGGGCGGACTCAGTTCTTC	CSARVGRTQFF
TRBJ2-2	TRBV18	TRBD2	.	TGTGCCAGCTCACCGGGATTAGCGGGAGTTGTCACCGGGGAGCTGTTTTTT	CASSPGLAGVVTGELFF
TRBJ2-1	TRBV5-1	TRBD1	.	TGCGCCAGCAGCACAGCGGACAGGGGGTTTTACAATGAGCAGTTCTTC	CASSTADRGFYNEQFF
TRBJ1-2	TRBV15	.	.	TGTGCCACCAGCAGAGATACTACATTGGGGGGCGAGGGCTACACCTTC	CATSRDTTLGGEGYTF
TRBJ1-5	TRBV13	TRBD1	.	TGTGCCAGCAGCTTCCAGGGGGATAATCAGCCCCAGCATTTT	CASSFQGDNQPQHF
TRBJ2-1	TRBV6-6	TRBD2	few	TGTGCCAGCGGGGATACGGGAGGGCGGGACAATGAGCAGTTCTTC	CASGDTGGRDNEQFF
TRBJ1-1	TRBV11-2	.	.	TGTGCCAGCAGCTTAGGGCAGAACACTGAAGCTTTCTTT	CASSLGQNTEAFF
TRBJ2-2	TRBV5-1	TRBD2	.	TGCGCCAGCAGCTTGCTGGGACTAGCCGGGGCCGGGGAGCTGTTTTTT	CASSLLGLAGAGELFF
TRBJ2-7	TRBV25-1	TRBD2	.	TGTGCCAGCAGTGAGCCTAGCGGGAGAATCCACGAGCAGTACTTC	CASSEPSGRIHEQYF
TRBJ2-3	TRBV5-1	TRBD2	.	TGCGCCAGCAGCATAGGACTAGCCGCAGATACGCAGTATTTT	CASSIGLAADTQYF
TRBJ2-3	TRBV7-9	.	.	TGTGCCAGCAGCCCGCGGACGGAGAGCACAGATACGCAGTATTTT	CASSPRTESTDTQYF
TRBJ1-4	TRBV28	.	.	TGTGCCAGCAGTTCGCTTTCAGCCTCAACTAATGAAAAACTGTTTTTT	CASSSLSASTNEKLFF
TRBJ2-1	TRBV7-2	.	.	TGTGCCAGCAGCTTAAACTTCGGCTCCTACAATGAGCAGTTCTTC	CASSLNFGSYNEQFF
TRBJ1-4	TRBV6-5	.	.	TGTGCCAGCAGTTACGTTTGGCAGAATAATGAAAAACTGTTTTTT	CASSYVWQNNEKLFF
TRBJ2-7	TRBV19	.	few	TGTGCCAGTAGGGAGGGATCTCTTCCCTACGAGCAGTACTTC	CASREGSLPYEQYF
TRBJ2-7	TRBV5-4	TRBD2	.	TGTGCCAGCAGTTCACGGGGGGGGAATCGCTACGAGCAGTACTTC	CASSSRGGNRYEQYF
TRBJ1-2	TRBV19	.	.	TGTGCCAGTAGCGCCGTTGGGGCGGGCGGCTACACCTTC	CASSAVGAGGYTF
TRBJ2-3	TRBV4-3	.	few	TGCGCCAGCAGCCCGGGACTCCTCGAAGATACGCAGTATTTT	CASSPGLLEDTQYF